The clone carrying this T cell receptor beta chain occurred a few times. Its antigen is unknown. As every portion of the isolated RNA was reverse transcribed, the sequencing read expressed TCRB transcripts. TCRdb keeps only in-frame clones here, not all; method: immunoSEQ multiplex PCR. The sample carries 200,000 to 250,000 clones, roughly 10% recorded once. The V end lost 0 bases, the J end lost 5 bases, and 14 bases lay between the germline ends. The V gene's germline CDR1 is SGHRS and CDR2 YFSETQ. The CDR3 has 15 amino acids. These data are taken from a study of beta chain features in type 1 diabetes. Study overall: No age, gender or cell yield differences were seen between patients and healthy donors. Study observations and caveats: Healthy donors had naive, central memory and Treg TCRB repertoires that appeared less similar than those seen among patients.

Donors contributed one heparinised blood draw apiece, averaging roughly 0.12 L. The chain has TRBV5-1 and TRBJ2-5; D may be TRBD1 or TRBD2 (5 bases each). The sequenced material came from central memory CD4+ T cells from blood. The source is a man in his late teens or twenties in good health. The CDR3 DNA reads TGCGCCAGCAGCTTGGGTCTCGGGGCCGAGGAGACCCAGTACTTC. Translated: CASSLGLGAEETQYF.